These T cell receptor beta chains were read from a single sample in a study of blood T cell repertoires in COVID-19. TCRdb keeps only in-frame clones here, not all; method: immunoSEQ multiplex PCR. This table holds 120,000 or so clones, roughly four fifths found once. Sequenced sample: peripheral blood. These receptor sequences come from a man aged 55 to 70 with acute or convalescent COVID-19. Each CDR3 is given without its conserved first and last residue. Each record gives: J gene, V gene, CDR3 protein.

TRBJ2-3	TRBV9	ASSAVAGGRDTQY
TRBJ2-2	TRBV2	ASRGGLAGNTGELF
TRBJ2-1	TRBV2	ASSARLAGGEQF
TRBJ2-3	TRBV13	ASSSKFLIAGESTDTQY
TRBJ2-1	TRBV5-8	ASSLETGDLYNEQF
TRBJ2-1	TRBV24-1	ATSDLPLNEQF
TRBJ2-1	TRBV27	ASSFLQGAYNEQF
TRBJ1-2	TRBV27	ASSPGQGWSYT
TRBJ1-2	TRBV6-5	ASSRDRGKGYGYT
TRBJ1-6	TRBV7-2	ASSSRGDSYNSPLH
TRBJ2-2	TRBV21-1	ASSSRESGVSTGELF
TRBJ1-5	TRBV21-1	ASSRGQVNQPQH
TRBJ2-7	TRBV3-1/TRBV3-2	ASSQAPLYEQY
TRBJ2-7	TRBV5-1	ASSPGTSTEQY
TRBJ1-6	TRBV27	ASTGGGIYNSPLH
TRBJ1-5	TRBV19	ASNQGLNNQPQH
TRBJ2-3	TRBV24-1	ATSLGGGVSTDTQY
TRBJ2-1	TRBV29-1	SVGTDSSYNEQF
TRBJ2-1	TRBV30	AWSVLYNEQF
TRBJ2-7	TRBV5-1	ASILNSGGEQY
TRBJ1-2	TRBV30	ACTIEGVMGYT
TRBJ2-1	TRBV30	AWSVRAGGNNEQF
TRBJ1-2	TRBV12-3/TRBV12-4	ASSFQGRSYT
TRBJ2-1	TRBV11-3	ASSLEGLAGGSRSYNEQF
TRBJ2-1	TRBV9	ASSKNSGSYNEQF
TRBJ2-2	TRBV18	ASLKDHSNTGELF
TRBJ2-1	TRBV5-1	ASSLDPRKVRNEQF
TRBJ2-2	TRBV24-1	ATSDSTGTGRTGELF
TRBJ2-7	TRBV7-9	ASSGTGQRKYEQY
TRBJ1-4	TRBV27	ASSLAVGYEKLF
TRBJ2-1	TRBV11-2	ASSSLAGGPDEQF
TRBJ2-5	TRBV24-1	ATSDLRGTGAETQY
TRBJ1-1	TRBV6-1	ASSEATGGRPEAF
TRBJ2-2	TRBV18	ASSPDRVGTGELF
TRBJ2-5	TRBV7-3	ASRDTGLAGETQY
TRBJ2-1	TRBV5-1	ASSFRQGASYNEQF
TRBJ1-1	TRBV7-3	ASSLSPATVEAF
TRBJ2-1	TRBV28	ASSSPGLAGIYNEQF
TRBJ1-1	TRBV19	ASSPGAGQGVPEAF
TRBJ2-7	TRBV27	ASRGLALSEQY
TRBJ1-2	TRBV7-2	ASSLGYGSPAGYT
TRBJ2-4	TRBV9	ASSVGLVGNIQY
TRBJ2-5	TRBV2	ASSRGGVETQY
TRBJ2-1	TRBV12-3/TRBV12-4	ASSSLASNEQF
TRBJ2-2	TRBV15	ATSREAGANTGELF
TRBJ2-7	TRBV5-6	ASSRRRGSYEQY
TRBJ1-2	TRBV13	ASSERGRGLYGYT
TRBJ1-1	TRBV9	ASSAHVNTEAF